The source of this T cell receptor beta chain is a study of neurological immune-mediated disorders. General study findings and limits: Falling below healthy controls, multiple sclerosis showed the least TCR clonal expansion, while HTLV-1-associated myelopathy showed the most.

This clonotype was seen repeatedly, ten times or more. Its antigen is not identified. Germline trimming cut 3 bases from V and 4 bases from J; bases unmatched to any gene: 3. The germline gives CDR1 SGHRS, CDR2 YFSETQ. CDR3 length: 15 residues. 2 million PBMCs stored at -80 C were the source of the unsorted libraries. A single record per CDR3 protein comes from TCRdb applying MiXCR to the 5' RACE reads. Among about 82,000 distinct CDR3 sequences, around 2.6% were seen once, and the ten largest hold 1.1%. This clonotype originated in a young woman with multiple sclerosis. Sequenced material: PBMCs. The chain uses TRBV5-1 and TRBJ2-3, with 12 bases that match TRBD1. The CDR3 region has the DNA TGCGCCAGCAGCTACCGGGACAGGGGGCCAGATACGCAGTATTTT. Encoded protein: CASSYRDRGPDTQYF.